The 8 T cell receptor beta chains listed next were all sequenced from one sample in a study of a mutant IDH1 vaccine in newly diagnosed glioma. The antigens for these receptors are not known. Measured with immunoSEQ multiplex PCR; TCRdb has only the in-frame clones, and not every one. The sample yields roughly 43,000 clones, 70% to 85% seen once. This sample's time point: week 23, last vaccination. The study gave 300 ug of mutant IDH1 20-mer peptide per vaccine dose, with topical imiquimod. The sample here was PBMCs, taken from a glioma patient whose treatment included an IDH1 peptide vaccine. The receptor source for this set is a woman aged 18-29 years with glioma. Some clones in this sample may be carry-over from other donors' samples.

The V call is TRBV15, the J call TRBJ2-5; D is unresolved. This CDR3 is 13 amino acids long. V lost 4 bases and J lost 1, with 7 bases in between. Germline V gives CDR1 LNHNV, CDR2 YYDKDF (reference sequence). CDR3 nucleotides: TGTGCCACCAGCATCACCCGCCAAGAGACCCAGTACTTC. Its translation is CATSITRQETQYF.

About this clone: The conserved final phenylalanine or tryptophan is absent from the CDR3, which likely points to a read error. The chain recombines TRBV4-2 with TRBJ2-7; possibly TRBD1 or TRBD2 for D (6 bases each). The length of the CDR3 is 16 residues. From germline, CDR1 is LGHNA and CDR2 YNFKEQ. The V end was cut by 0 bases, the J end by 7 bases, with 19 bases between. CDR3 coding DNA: TGTGCCAGCAGCCAAGATGGGGTGGGAAGGGGGAGGGAGCAGTACCTC. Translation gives CASSQDGVGRGREQYL.

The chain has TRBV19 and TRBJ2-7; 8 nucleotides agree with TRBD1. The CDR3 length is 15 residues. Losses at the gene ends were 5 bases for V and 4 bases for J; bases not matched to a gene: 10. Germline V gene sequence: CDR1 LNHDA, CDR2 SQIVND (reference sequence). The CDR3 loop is CASSLEGQGGYEQYF. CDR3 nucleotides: TGTGCCAGTAGTCTCGAAGGACAGGGCGGGTACGAGCAGTACTTC. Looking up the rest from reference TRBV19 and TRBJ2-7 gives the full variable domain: DGGITQSPKYLFRKEGQNVTLSCEQNLNHDAMYWYRQDPGQGLRLIYYSQIVNDFQKGDIAEGYSVSREKKESFPLTVTSAQKNPTAFYLCASSLEGQGGYEQYFGPGTRLTVT.

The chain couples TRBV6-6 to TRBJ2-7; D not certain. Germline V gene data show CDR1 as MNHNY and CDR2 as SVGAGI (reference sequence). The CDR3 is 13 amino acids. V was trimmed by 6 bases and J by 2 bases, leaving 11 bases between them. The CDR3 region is CASSTPPAYEQYF. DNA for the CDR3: TGTGCCAGCAGCACCCCGCCCGCCTACGAGCAGTACTTC.

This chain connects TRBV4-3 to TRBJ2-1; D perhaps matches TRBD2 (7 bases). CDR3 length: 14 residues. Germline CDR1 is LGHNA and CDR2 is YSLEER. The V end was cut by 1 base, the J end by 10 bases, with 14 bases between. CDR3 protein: CASSQGGGPEEQFF. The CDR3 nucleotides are TGCGCCAGCAGCCAAGGGGGGGGCCCCGAAGAGCAGTTCTTC.

CDR3 sequence reads: CSGATDTQYF. For the CDR3, the DNA is TGCAGCGGAGCCACAGATACGCAGTATTTT. V usage is TRBV29-1 and J usage is TRBJ2-3; no reliable D call. V was cut by 7 bases and J by 2 bases, with 4 bases left in between. Germline assignment: CDR1 SQVTM and CDR2 ANQGSEA. CDR3 length: 10 amino acids.

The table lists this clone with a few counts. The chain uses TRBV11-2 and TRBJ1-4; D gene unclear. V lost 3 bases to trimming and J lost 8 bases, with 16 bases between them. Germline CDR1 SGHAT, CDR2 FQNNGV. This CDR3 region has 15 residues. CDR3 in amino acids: CASSFWGGLPEKLFF. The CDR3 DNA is TGTGCCAGCAGCTTCTGGGGAGGGCTACCAGAAAAACTGTTTTTT.

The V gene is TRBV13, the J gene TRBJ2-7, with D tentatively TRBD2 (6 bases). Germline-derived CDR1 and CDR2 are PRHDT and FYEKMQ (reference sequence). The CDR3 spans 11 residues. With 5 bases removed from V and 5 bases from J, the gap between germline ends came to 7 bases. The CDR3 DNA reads TGTGCCAGCAGCCCGGGGGACGAGCAGTACTTC. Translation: CASSPGDEQYF.